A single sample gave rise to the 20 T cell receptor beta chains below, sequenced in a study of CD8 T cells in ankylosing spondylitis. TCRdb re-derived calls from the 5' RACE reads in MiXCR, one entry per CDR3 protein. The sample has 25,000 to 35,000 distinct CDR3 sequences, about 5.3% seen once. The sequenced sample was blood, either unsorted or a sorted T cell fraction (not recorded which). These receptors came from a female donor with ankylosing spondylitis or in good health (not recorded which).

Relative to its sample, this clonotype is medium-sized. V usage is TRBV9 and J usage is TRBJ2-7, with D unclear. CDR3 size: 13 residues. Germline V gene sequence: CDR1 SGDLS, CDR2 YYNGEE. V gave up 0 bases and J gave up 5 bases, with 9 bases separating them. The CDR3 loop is CASSVGWQDEQYF. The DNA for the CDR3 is TGTGCCAGCAGCGTAGGATGGCAGGACGAGCAGTACTTC.

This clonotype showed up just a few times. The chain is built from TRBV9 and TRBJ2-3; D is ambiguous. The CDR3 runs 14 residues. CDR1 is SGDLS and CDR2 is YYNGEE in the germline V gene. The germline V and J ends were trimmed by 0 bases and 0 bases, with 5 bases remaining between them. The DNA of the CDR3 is TGTGCCAGCAGCGTAGCCCATAGCACAGATACGCAGTATTTT. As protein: CASSVAHSTDTQYF.

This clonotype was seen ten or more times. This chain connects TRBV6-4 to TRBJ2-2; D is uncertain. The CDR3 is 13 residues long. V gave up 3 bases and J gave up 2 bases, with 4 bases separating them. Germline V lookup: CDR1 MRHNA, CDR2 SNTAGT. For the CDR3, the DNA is TGTGCCAGCAGTGAACACAACACCGGGGAGCTGTTTTTT. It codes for CASSEHNTGELFF.

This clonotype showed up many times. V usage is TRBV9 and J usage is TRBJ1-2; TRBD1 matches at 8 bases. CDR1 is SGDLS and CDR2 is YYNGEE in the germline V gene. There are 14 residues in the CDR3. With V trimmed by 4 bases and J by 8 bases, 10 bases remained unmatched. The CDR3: CASSQSTTGEGYTF. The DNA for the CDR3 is TGTGCCAGCAGCCAATCTACGACAGGGGAAGGCTACACCTTC.

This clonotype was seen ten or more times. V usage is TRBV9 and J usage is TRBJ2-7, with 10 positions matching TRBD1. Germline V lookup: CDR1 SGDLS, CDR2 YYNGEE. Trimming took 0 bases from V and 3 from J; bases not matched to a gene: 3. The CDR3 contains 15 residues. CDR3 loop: CASSVAGQGSYEQYF. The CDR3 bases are TGTGCCAGCAGCGTAGCGGGACAGGGGAGCTACGAGCAGTACTTC. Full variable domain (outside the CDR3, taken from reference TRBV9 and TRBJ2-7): DSGVTQTPKHLITATGQRVTLRCSPRSGDLSVYWYQQSLDQGLQFLIQYYNGEERAKGNILERFSAQQFPDLHSELNLSSLELGDSALYFCASSVAGQGSYEQYFGPGTRLTVT.

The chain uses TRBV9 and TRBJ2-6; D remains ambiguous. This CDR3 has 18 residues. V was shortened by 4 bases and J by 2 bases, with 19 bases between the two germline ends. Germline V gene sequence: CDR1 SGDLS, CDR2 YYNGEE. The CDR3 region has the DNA TGTGCCAGCAGCCCTCGGGCAAGGGAAGGAGCTGGGGCCAACGTCCTGACTTTC. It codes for CASSPRAREGAGANVLTF.

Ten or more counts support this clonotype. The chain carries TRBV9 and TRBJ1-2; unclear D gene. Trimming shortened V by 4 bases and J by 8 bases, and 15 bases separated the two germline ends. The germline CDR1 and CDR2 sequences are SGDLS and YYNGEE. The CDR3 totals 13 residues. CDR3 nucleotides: TGTGCCAGCAGCACCCAGCCTCCTAGCGGCTACACCTTC. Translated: CASSTQPPSGYTF.

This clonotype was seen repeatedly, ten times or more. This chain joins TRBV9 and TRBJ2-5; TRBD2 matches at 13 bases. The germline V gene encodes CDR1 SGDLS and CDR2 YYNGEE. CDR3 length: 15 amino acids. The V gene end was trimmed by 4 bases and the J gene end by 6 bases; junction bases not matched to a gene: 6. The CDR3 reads CASSQTSGGFKTQYF. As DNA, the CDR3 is TGTGCCAGCAGCCAGACTAGCGGGGGGTTTAAGACCCAGTACTTC. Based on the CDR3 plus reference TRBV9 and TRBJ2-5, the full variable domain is DSGVTQTPKHLITATGQRVTLRCSPRSGDLSVYWYQQSLDQGLQFLIQYYNGEERAKGNILERFSAQQFPDLHSELNLSSLELGDSALYFCASSQTSGGFKTQYFGPGTRLLVL.

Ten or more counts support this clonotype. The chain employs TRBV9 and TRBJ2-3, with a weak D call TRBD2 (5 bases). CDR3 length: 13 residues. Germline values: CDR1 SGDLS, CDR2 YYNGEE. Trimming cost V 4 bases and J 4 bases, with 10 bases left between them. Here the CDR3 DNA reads TGTGCCAGCAGCCCACGGGGATCAGATACGCAGTATTTT. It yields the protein CASSPRGSDTQYF.

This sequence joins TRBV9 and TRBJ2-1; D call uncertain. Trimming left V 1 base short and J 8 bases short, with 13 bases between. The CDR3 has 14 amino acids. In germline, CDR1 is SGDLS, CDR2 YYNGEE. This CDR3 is CASSVPGIKDEQFF. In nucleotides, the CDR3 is TGTGCCAGCAGCGTACCCGGAATTAAGGATGAGCAGTTCTTC.

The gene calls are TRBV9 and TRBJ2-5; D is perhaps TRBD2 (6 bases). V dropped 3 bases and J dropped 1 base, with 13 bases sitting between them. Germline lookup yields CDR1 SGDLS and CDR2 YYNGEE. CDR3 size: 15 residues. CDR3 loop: CASSAGRDFQETQYF. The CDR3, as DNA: TGTGCCAGCAGCGCAGGCCGGGACTTCCAAGAGACCCAGTACTTC.

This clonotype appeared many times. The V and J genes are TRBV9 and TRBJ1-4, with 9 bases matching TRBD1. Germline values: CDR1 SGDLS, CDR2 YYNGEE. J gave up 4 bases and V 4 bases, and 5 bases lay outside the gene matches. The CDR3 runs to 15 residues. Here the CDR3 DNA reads TGTGCCAGCAGCCCCGAGGGACAGGGTAATGAAAAACTGTTTTTT. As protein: CASSPEGQGNEKLFF. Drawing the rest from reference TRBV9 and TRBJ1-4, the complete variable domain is DSGVTQTPKHLITATGQRVTLRCSPRSGDLSVYWYQQSLDQGLQFLIQYYNGEERAKGNILERFSAQQFPDLHSELNLSSLELGDSALYFCASSPEGQGNEKLFFGSGTQLSVL.

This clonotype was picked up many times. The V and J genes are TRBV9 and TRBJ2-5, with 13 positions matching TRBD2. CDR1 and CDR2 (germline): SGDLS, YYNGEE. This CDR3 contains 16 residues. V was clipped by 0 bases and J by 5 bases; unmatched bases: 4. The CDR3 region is CASSVGLAGGGETQYF. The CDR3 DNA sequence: TGTGCCAGCAGCGTAGGACTAGCGGGAGGCGGGGAGACCCAGTACTTC.

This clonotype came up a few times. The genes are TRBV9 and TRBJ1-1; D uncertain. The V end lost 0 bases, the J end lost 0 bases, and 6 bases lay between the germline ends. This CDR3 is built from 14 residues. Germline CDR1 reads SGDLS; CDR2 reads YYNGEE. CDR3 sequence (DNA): TGTGCCAGCAGCGTAGGGTTTATGAACACTGAAGCTTTCTTT. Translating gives CASSVGFMNTEAFF.

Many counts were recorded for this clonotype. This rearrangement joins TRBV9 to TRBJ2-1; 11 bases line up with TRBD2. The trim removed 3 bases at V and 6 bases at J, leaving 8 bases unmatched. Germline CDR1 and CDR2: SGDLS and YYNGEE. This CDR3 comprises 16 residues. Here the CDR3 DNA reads TGTGCCAGCAGCGGACGGACTAGCGGGTTAGGCAATGAGCAGTTCTTC. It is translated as CASSGRTSGLGNEQFF. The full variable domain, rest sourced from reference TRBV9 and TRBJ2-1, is DSGVTQTPKHLITATGQRVTLRCSPRSGDLSVYWYQQSLDQGLQFLIQYYNGEERAKGNILERFSAQQFPDLHSELNLSSLELGDSALYFCASSGRTSGLGNEQFFGPGTRLTVL.

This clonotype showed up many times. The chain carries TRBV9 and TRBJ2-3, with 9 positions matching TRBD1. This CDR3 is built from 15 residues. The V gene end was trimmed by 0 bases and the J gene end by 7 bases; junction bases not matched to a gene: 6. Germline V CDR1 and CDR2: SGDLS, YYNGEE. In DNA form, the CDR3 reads TGTGCCAGCAGCGTAGAACAGGGGGCGAGAAATACGCAGTATTTT. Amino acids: CASSVEQGARNTQYF.

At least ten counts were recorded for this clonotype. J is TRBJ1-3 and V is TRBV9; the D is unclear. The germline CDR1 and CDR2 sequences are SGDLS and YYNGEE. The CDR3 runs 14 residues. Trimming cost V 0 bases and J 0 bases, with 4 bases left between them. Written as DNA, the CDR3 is TGTGCCAGCAGCGTAGACATCTCTGGAAACACCATATATTTT. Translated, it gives CASSVDISGNTIYF.

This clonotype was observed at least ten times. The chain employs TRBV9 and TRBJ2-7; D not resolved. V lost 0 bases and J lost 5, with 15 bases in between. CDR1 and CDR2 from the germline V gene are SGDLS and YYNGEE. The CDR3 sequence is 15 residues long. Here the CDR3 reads CASSVEASQDHEQYF. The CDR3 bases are TGTGCCAGCAGCGTAGAGGCTAGTCAAGACCACGAGCAGTACTTC.

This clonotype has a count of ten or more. The CDR3 region has the DNA TGTGCCAGCAGCGCAGCTGTAGCGGGGTACAATGAGCAGTTCTTC. Protein: CASSAAVAGYNEQFF. The chain uses TRBV9 and TRBJ2-1; 8 bases align to TRBD2. Germline CDR1 is SGDLS and CDR2 is YYNGEE. V lost 3 bases to trimming and J lost 4 bases; unmatched junction nucleotides: 6. This CDR3 has 15 residues.

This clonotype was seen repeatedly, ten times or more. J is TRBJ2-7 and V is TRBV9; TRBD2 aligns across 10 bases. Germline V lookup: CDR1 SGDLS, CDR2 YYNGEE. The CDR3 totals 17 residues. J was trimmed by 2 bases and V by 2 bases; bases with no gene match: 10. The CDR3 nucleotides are TGTGCCAGCAGCGTGGGGGGCCCTAGCGGGGGTCCCTACGAGCAGTACTTC. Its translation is CASSVGGPSGGPYEQYF.